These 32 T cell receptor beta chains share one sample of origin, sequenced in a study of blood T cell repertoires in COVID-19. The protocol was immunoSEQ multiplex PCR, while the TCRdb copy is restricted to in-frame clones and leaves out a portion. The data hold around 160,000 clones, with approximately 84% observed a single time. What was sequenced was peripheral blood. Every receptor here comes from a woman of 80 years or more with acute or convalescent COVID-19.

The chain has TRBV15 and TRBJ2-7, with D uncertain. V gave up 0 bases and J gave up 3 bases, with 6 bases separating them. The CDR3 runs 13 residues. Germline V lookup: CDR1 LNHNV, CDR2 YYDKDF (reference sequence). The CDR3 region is CATSREVGYEQYF. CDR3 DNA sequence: TGTGCCACCAGCAGAGAGGTCGGCTACGAGCAGTACTTC. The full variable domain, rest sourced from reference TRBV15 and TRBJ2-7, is DAMVIQNPRYQVTQFGKPVTLSCSQTLNHNVMYWYQQKSSQAPKLLFHYYDKDFNNEADTPDNFQSRRPNTSFCFLDIRSPGLGDTAMYLCATSREVGYEQYFGPGTRLTVT.

DNA of the CDR3: TGTGCCAGTAGTGACAGGGGGAAGGTGCTGAACACTGAAGCTTTCTTT. Translating it yields CASSDRGKVLNTEAFF. The V call is TRBV19, the J call TRBJ1-1, with 9 positions matching TRBD1. V lost 5 bases and J lost 0; bases outside the gene matches: 7. The germline V gene encodes CDR1 LNHDA and CDR2 SQIVND (reference sequence). The CDR3 is 16 residues long.

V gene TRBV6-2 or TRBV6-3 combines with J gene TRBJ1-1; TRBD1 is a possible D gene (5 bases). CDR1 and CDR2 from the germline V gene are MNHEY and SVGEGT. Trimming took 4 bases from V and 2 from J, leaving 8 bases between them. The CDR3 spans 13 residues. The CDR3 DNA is TGTGCCAGCAGTTCTCAGGGAAACACTGAAGCTTTCTTT. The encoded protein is CASSSQGNTEAFF.

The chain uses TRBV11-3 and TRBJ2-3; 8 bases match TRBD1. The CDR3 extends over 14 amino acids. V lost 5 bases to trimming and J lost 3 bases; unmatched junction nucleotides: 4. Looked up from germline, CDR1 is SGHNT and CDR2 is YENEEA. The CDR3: CASSPRTGTDTQYF. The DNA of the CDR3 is TGTGCCAGCAGCCCCCGGACAGGGACAGATACGCAGTATTTT.

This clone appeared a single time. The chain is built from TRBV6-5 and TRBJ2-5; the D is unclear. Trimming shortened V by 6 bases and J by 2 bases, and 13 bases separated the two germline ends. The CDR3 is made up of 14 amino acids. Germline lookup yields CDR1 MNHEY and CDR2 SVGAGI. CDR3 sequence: CASRLTGAQETQYF. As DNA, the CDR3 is TGTGCCAGCAGACTAACCGGCGCGCAAGAGACCCAGTACTTC.

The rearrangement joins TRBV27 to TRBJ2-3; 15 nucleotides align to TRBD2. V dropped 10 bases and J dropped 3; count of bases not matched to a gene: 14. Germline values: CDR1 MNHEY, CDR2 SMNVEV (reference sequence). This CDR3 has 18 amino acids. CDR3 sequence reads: CATQRTSGGGVKTDTQYF. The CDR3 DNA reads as TGTGCCACCCAACGGACTAGCGGGGGGGGTGTGAAGACAGATACGCAGTATTTT.

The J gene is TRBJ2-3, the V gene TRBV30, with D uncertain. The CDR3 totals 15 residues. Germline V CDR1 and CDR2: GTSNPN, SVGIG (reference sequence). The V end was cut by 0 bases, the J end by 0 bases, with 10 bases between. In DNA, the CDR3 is TGTGCCTGGAGTGTCGGCGGAACTAGCACAGATACGCAGTATTTT. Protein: CAWSVGGTSTDTQYF.

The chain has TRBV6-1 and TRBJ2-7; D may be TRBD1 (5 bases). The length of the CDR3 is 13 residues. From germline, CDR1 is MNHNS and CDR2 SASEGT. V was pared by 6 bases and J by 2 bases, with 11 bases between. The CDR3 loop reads CASRIDRTYEQYF. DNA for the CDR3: TGTGCCAGCAGGATTGACAGAACCTACGAGCAGTACTTC.

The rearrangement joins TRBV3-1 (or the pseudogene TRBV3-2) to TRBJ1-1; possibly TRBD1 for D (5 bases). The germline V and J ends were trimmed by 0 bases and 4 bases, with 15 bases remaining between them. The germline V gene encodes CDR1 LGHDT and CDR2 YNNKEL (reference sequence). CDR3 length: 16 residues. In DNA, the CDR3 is TGTGCCAGCAGCCAAGAGGGGAAGGGGTTGGGCACTGAAGCTTTCTTT. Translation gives CASSQEGKGLGTEAFF.

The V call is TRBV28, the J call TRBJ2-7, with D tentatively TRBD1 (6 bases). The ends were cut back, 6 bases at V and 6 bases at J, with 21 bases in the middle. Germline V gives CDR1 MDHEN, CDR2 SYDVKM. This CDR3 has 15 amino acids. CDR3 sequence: CASRVSGTPRVEQYF. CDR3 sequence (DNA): TGTGCCAGCAGGGTCTCCGGGACACCGAGGGTCGAGCAGTACTTC. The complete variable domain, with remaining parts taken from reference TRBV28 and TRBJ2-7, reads DVKVTQSSRYLVKRTGEKVFLECVQDMDHENMFWYRQDPGLGLRLIYFSYDVKMKEKGDIPEGYSVSREKKERFSLILESASTNQTSMYLCASRVSGTPRVEQYFGPGTRLTVT.

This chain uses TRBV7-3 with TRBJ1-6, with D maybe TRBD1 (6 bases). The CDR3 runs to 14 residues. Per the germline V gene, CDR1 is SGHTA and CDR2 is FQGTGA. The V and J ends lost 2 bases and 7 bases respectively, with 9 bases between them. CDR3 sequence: CASSLGGANSPLHF. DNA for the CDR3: TGTGCCAGCAGCTTAGGGGGCGCGAATTCACCCCTCCACTTT.

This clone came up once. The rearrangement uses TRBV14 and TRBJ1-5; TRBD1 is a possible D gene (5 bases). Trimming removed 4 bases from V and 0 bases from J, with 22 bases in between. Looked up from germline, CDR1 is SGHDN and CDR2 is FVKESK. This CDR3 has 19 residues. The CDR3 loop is CASSLRGQQYPYSNQPQHF. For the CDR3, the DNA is TGTGCCAGCAGCCTACGAGGACAACAGTACCCCTATAGCAATCAGCCCCAGCATTTT.

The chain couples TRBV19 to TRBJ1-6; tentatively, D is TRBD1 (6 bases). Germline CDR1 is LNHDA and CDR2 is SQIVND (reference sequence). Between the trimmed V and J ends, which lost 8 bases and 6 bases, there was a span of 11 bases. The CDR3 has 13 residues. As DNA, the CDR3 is TGTGCCAGTCGACAGGATTTTAATTCACCCCTCCACTTT. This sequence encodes CASRQDFNSPLHF.

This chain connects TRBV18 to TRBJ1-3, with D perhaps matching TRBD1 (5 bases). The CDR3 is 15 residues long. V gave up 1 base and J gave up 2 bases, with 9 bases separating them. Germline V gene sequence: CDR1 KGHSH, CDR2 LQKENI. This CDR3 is CASSPQGRTGNTIYF. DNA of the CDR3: TGTGCCAGCTCACCACAGGGGCGTACTGGAAACACCATATATTTT.

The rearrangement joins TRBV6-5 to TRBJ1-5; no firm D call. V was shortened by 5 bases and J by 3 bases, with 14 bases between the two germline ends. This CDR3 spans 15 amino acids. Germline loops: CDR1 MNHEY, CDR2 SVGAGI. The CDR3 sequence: CASSLGGRNNQPQHF. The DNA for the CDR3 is TGTGCCAGCAGTCTCGGCGGCAGAAACAATCAGCCCCAGCATTTT.

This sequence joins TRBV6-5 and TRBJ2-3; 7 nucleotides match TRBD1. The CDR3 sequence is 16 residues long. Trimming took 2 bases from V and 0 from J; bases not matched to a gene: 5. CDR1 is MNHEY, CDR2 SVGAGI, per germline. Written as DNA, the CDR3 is TGTGCCAGCAGTTACAACAGGGGAACTAGCACAGATACGCAGTATTTT. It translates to CASSYNRGTSTDTQYF.

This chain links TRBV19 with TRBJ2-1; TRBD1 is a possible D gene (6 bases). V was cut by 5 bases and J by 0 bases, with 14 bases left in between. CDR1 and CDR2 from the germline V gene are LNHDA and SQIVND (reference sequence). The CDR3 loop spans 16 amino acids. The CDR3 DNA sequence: TGTGCCAGTAGTCCCCTAAGGGGGAGCTCCTACAATGAGCAGTTCTTC. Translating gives CASSPLRGSSYNEQFF.

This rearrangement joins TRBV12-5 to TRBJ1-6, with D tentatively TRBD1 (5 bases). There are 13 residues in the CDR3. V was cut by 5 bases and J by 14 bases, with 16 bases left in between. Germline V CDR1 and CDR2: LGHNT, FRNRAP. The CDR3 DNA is TGTGCTAGTGGTGGGGACTTGGCCTCGGCCCTCCACTTT. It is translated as CASGGDLASALHF.

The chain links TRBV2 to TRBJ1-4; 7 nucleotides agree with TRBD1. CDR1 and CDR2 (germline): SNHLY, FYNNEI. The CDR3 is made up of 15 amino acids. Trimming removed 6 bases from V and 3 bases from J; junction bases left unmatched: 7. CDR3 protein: CASRGTGVANEKLFF. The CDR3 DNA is TGTGCCAGCAGGGGTACAGGGGTGGCTAATGAAAAACTGTTTTTT.

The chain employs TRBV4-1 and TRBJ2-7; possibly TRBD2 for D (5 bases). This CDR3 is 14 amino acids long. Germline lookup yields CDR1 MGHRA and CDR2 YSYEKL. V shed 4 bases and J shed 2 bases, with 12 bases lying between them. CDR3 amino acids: CASSRADGTYEQYF. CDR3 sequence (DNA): TGCGCCAGCAGCCGAGCGGACGGGACCTACGAGCAGTACTTC.

As DNA, the CDR3 is TGTGCCAGCAATGGACAGAACTATGGCTACACCTTC. This encodes CASNGQNYGYTF. V is TRBV28 and J is TRBJ1-2, with a weak D call TRBD1 (6 bases). The V and J ends lost 7 bases and 2 bases respectively, with 8 bases between them. The CDR3 runs 12 residues. Germline V gene sequence: CDR1 MDHEN, CDR2 SYDVKM.

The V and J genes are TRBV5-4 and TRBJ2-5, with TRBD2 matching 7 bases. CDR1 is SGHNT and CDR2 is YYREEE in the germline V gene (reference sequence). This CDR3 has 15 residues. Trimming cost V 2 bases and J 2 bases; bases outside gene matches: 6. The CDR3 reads CASSFSGSPQETQYF. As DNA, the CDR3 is TGTGCCAGCAGCTTTAGCGGGTCCCCTCAAGAGACCCAGTACTTC.

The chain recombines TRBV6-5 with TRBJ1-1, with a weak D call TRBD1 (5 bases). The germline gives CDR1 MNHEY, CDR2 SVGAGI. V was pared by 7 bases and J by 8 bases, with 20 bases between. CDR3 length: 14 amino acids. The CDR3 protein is CASTPPGGIVEAFF. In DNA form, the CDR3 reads TGTGCCAGCACTCCCCCGGGGGGAATAGTCGAAGCTTTCTTT.

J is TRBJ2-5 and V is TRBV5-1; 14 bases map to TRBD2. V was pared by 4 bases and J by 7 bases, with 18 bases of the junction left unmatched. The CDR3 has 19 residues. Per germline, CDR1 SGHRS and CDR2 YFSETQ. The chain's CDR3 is CASSASLPGTSGRGRTQYF. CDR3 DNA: TGCGCCAGCAGCGCCTCCCTCCCCGGGACTAGCGGGAGAGGACGGACCCAGTACTTC.

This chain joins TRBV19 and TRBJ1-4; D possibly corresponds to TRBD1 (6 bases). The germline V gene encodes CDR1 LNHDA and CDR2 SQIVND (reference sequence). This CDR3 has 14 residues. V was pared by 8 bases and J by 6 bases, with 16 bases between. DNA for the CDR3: TGTGCCAGTTCATCGAGGGGGTTTGATGAAAAACTGTTTTTT. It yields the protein CASSSRGFDEKLFF.

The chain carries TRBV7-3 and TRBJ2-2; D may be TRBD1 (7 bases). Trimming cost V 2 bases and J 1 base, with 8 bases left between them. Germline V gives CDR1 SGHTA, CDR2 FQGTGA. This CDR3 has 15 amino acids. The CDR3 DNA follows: TGTGCCAGCAGCTTACAGGGGGGGAACACCGGGGAGCTGTTTTTT. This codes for CASSLQGGNTGELFF.

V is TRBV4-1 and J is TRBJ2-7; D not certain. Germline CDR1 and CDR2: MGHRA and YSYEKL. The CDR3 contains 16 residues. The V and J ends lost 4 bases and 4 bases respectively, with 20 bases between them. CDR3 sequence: CASSPGPGSGGYEQYF. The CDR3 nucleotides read TGCGCCAGCAGCCCAGGTCCAGGATCTGGTGGGTACGAGCAGTACTTC.

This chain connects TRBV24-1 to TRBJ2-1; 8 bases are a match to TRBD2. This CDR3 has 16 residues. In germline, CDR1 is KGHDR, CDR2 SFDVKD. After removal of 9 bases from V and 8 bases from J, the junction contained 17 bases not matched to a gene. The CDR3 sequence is CATRPGGRALIDEQFF. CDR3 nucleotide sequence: TGTGCCACCCGCCCGGGAGGGAGGGCGTTGATCGATGAGCAGTTCTTC.

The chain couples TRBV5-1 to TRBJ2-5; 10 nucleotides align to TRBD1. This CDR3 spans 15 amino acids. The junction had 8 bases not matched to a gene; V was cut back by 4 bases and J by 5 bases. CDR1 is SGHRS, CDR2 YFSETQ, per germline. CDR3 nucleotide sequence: TGCGCCAGCAGCACGGGACAGGGGACTTTTGAGACCCAGTACTTC. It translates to CASSTGQGTFETQYF. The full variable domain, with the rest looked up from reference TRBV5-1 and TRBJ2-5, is KAGVTQTPRYLIKTRGQQVTLSCSPISGHRSVSWYQQTPGQGLQFLFEYFSETQRNKGNFPGRFSGRQFSNSRSEMNVSTLELGDSALYLCASSTGQGTFETQYFGPGTRLLVL.

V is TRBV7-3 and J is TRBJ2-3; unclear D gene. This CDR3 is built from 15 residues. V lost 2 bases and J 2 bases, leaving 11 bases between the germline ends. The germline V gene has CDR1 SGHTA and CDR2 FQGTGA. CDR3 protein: CASSLSPGYTDTQYF. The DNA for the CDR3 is TGTGCCAGCAGCTTATCACCAGGTTACACAGATACGCAGTATTTT. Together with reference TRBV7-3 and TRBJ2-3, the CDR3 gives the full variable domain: GAGVSQTPSNKVTEKGKYVELRCDPISGHTALYWYRQSLGQGPEFLIYFQGTGAADDSGLPNDRFFAVRPEGSVSTLKIQRTERGDSAVYLCASSLSPGYTDTQYFGPGTRLTVL.

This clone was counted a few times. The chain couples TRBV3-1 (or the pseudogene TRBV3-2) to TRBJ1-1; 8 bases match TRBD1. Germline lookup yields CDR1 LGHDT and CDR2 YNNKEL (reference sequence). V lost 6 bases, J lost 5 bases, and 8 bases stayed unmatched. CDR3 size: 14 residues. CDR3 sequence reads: CASSAGQGRTEAFF. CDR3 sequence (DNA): TGTGCCAGCAGTGCAGGACAGGGCCGAACTGAAGCTTTCTTT.

The CDR3 reads CSVVRGLDEQYF. In DNA form, the CDR3 reads TGCAGCGTTGTTAGGGGGCTGGACGAGCAGTACTTC. V and J are TRBV29-1 and TRBJ2-7, with TRBD1 identical over 7 bases. In germline, CDR1 is SQVTM, CDR2 ANQGSEA. The CDR3 sequence is 12 residues long. The J segment lost 5 bases and the V segment lost 4 bases, leaving 5 bases of the junction unmatched.